The 26 T cell receptor beta chains reported below all come from one sample, sequenced in a study of neurological immune-mediated disorders. Time point defined: longitudinal time-point 2. TCRdb re-analysed the 5' RACE reads in MiXCR, keeping a single row per CDR3 protein. This sample has some 50,000 distinct CDR3 sequences; around 13% occur once, and the top ten carry 3.5% to 5.5%. Material for sequencing was PBMCs. The receptors derive from a male donor with HTLV-1-associated myelopathy (HAM/TSP).

This clonotype was observed many times. J is TRBJ2-3 and V is TRBV29-1; D is tentatively TRBD1 or TRBD2 (5 bases each). This CDR3 has 11 residues. Deletions cut 7 bases from V and 3 bases from J, with 8 bases between. CDR1 and CDR2 (germline): SQVTM, ANQGSEA. The CDR3 sequence is CSAWGTDTQYF. Written as DNA, the CDR3 is TGCAGCGCTTGGGGGACAGATACGCAGTATTTT.

This clonotype was found a few times. The CDR3 is CSVADKGGTEAFF. In nucleotides, the CDR3 is TGCAGCGTTGCAGATAAGGGAGGCACTGAAGCTTTCTTT. The chain couples TRBV29-1 to TRBJ1-1; D is undetermined. V shed 4 bases and J shed 4 bases, with 13 bases lying between them. The germline V gene has CDR1 SQVTM and CDR2 ANQGSEA. The CDR3 extends over 13 amino acids. The whole variable domain, remainder taken from reference TRBV29-1 and TRBJ1-1, is SAVISQKPSRDICQRGTSLTIQCQVDSQVTMMFWYRQQPGQSLTLIATANQGSEATYESGFVIDKFPISRPNLTFSTLTVSNMSPEDSSIYLCSVADKGGTEAFFGQGTRLTVV.

This clonotype was detected ten times or more. V is TRBV28 and J is TRBJ2-3; perhaps TRBD1 as D (6 bases). CDR1 is MDHEN, CDR2 SYDVKM, per germline. The CDR3 length is 17 residues. V was pared by 7 bases and J by 4 bases, with 24 bases between. In DNA, the CDR3 is TGTGCCAGCAACTCACTCCGCGGCTCAAAGGGGGCAGATACGCAGTATTTT. Amino acids: CASNSLRGSKGADTQYF.

This clonotype was counted ten times or more. The chain combines TRBV10-1 with TRBJ2-2; D is undetermined. CDR1 and CDR2 from the germline V gene are WNHNN and SYGVQD (reference sequence). The V end was cut by 4 bases, the J end by 2 bases, with 8 bases between. This CDR3 spans 14 amino acids. The CDR3 sequence is CASSATTNTGELFF. The CDR3 coding sequence is TGCGCCAGCAGTGCCACGACTAACACCGGGGAGCTGTTTTTT.

There are many counts of this clonotype. The V call is TRBV28, the J call TRBJ1-1; D is uncertain. The germline V gene has CDR1 MDHEN and CDR2 SYDVKM. Trimming removed 5 bases from V and 0 bases from J, with 13 bases in between. This CDR3 is 15 amino acids long. This chain's CDR3 is CASSPLRIMNTEAFF. CDR3 nucleotide sequence: TGTGCCAGCAGTCCCCTCAGAATTATGAACACTGAAGCTTTCTTT.

A word on this clonotype: At one end the junction does not follow the germline gene, possibly because of a read error. The chain employs TRBV5-1 and TRBJ2-2, with 10 nucleotides matching TRBD1. CDR1 SGHRS and CDR2 YFSETQ come from the germline V gene. The CDR3 is made up of 16 amino acids. This CDR3 is CASSPGQGGSTWELFF. Written as DNA, the CDR3 is TGCGCCAGTAGCCCTGGACAGGGGGGGAGCACCTGGGAGCTGTTTTTT.

J is TRBJ1-2 and V is TRBV28, with 11 bases lining up with TRBD1. Germline V gene data show CDR1 as MDHEN and CDR2 as SYDVKM. Trimming removed 5 bases from V and 8 bases from J; junction bases left unmatched: 4. The CDR3 has 13 residues. For the CDR3, the DNA is TGTGCCAGCAGTCGGACAGGGGGCTGGGGCTACACCTTC. Protein product: CASSRTGGWGYTF.

The table lists this clonotype with many counts. The chain combines TRBV5-6 with TRBJ2-3, with D unclear. The V gene lost 2 bases and the J gene lost 10 bases, with 17 bases spanning the gap. CDR1 and CDR2 (germline): SGHDT, YYEEEE. The CDR3 runs to 14 residues. Here the CDR3 DNA reads TGTGCCAGCAGCTTACCACAGCGTCCCCAAGCGCAGTATTTT. Translating gives CASSLPQRPQAQYF.

This clonotype was seen many times. The rearrangement joins TRBV20-1 to TRBJ2-5, with D hard to call. The CDR3 loop spans 14 amino acids. The germline V gene has CDR1 DFQATT and CDR2 SNEGSKA (reference sequence). Between the trimmed V and J ends, which lost 0 bases and 1 base, there was a span of 9 bases. Here the CDR3 reads CSARDLGSQETQYF. In DNA form, the CDR3 reads TGCAGTGCTAGAGATCTTGGGTCCCAAGAGACCCAGTACTTC.

This clonotype has ten or more counts. The chain combines TRBV20-1 with TRBJ2-5; 7 bases fit TRBD2. The ends lost 2 bases at V and 5 bases at J; junction bases unmatched: 5. CDR1 is DFQATT, CDR2 SNEGSKA, per germline (reference sequence). The CDR3 is 13 residues long. The CDR3 loop reads CSARISGPETQYF. CDR3 nucleotides: TGCAGTGCTAGAATTAGCGGGCCGGAGACCCAGTACTTC.

This clonotype was detected ten times or more. The genes are TRBV20-1 and TRBJ2-5, with 8 positions matching TRBD1. This CDR3 is 14 amino acids long. Germline V lookup: CDR1 DFQATT, CDR2 SNEGSKA (reference sequence). J lost 1 base, V lost 4 bases, and 5 bases had no gene match. The CDR3 is CSAIQTGGQETQYF. CDR3 nucleotides: TGCAGTGCTATACAAACAGGGGGCCAAGAGACCCAGTACTTC.

This clonotype came up many times. The chain combines TRBV29-1 with TRBJ2-2; D is perhaps TRBD1 (6 bases). Germline V gives CDR1 SQVTM, CDR2 ANQGSEA. V lost 4 bases to trimming and J lost 9 bases, with 15 bases between them. The CDR3 sequence is 13 residues long. CDR3 DNA: TGCAGCGTTGTTCGGCAGGGGTTCCGGGAGCTGTTTTTT. Its translation: CSVVRQGFRELFF.

The J gene is TRBJ2-3, the V gene TRBV24-1, with a weak D call TRBD1 (5 bases). Deletions cut 9 bases from V and 1 base from J, with 16 bases between. This CDR3 is 15 amino acids long. Per germline, CDR1 KGHDR and CDR2 SFDVKD. The CDR3 DNA follows: TGTGCCACCCCTAATGCAGGGTTGTGCACAGATACGCAGTATTTT. Residues: CATPNAGLCTDTQYF.

This clonotype was counted many times. The chain combines TRBV18 with TRBJ1-5; D not certain. Germline values: CDR1 KGHSH, CDR2 LQKENI. This CDR3 is 13 amino acids long. Trimming removed 1 base at V and 5 bases at J, with 6 bases between. CDR3 nucleotides: TGTGCCAGCTCACCACACTTGGATCAGCCCCAGCATTTT. Its protein is CASSPHLDQPQHF.

This clonotype was seen ten or more times. The chain recombines TRBV6-5 with TRBJ2-7; 8 bases are a match to TRBD2. Unmatched junction bases numbered 8, after V lost 0 bases and J lost 10 bases. The germline V gene has CDR1 MNHEY and CDR2 SVGAGI. This CDR3 spans 14 amino acids. The CDR3 region has the DNA TGTGCCAGCAGTTACTCGAAACTAGCGGCGGGACAGTACTTC. Its protein product is CASSYSKLAAGQYF.

Comments on this clonotype: Just one base apart from a much larger clone, this may be a read error. This chain links TRBV20-1 with TRBJ2-1; 8 bases are shared with TRBD2. CDR1 is DFQATT, CDR2 SNEGSKA, per germline (reference sequence). J was trimmed by 4 bases and V by 6 bases; bases with no gene match: 11. The CDR3 spans 15 residues. The CDR3 nucleotides read TGCAGTGCCTACCCCCATCGGGGGGGTTACAATGAGCAGTTCTTC. Translating gives CSAYPHRGGYNEQFF.

This clonotype appeared many times. The chain carries TRBV28 and TRBJ2-5; 9 bases map to TRBD1. CDR3 length: 15 amino acids. Unmatched junction bases numbered 4, after V lost 0 bases and J lost 5 bases. The germline gives CDR1 MDHEN, CDR2 SYDVKM. The CDR3 coding sequence is TGTGCCAGCAGTTTATGGGGACAGGGTATGGAGACCCAGTACTTC. The encoded protein is CASSLWGQGMETQYF.

This clonotype was found many times. The chain uses TRBV10-3 and TRBJ1-4; D not resolved. Trimming left V 3 bases short and J 8 bases short, with 7 bases between. The CDR3 is 12 amino acids. Germline V gene data show CDR1 as ENHRY and CDR2 as SYGVKD. The CDR3 here is CAISEEGEKLFF. The CDR3 bases are TGTGCCATCAGTGAAGAGGGAGAAAAACTGTTTTTT.

Many counts were recorded for this clonotype. V and J are TRBV20-1 and TRBJ1-2, with TRBD1 as a possible D gene (6 bases). The CDR3 runs 14 residues. Germline V gene lookup returns CDR1 DFQATT and CDR2 SNEGSKA (reference sequence). V dropped 4 bases and J dropped 4 bases, with 16 bases sitting between them. The CDR3 reads CSANAPYRAYGYTF. CDR3 DNA: TGCAGTGCTAACGCCCCTTACAGGGCCTATGGCTACACCTTC.

This clonotype came up many times. The V call is TRBV5-1, the J call TRBJ2-7; D uncertain. This CDR3 comprises 15 residues. CDR1 SGHRS and CDR2 YFSETQ come from the germline V gene. V was trimmed by 1 base and J by 0 bases, leaving 11 bases between them. The CDR3 is CASSLRQGPSYEQYF. Here the CDR3 DNA reads TGCGCCAGCAGCTTGAGACAAGGTCCCTCCTACGAGCAGTACTTC.

This clonotype was recorded many times. The J gene is TRBJ2-7, the V gene TRBV5-1; D gene unclear. This CDR3 has 13 residues. V lost 0 bases to trimming and J lost 3 bases, with 7 bases between them. Germline V lookup: CDR1 SGHRS, CDR2 YFSETQ. CDR3 in amino acids: CASSLEVYYEQYF. The CDR3 nucleotides are TGCGCCAGCAGCTTGGAAGTATACTACGAGCAGTACTTC.

This clonotype showed up many times. The rearrangement joins TRBV10-3 to TRBJ1-4, with D possibly TRBD1 on 6 matching bases. Germline CDR1 reads ENHRY; CDR2 reads SYGVKD. V lost 5 bases to trimming and J lost 3 bases, with 16 bases between them. CDR3 length: 16 residues. The CDR3 coding sequence is TGTGCCATCAGTTCCTCCCAGGGGATCTCTAATGAAAAACTGTTTTTT. Its translation is CAISSSQGISNEKLFF.

This clonotype was recorded at least ten times. The rearrangement uses TRBV15 and TRBJ1-4, with 7 positions matching TRBD1. Germline CDR1 LNHNV, CDR2 YYDKDF (reference sequence). Trimming took 6 bases from V and 7 from J; bases not matched to a gene: 8. This CDR3 is 14 amino acids long. In DNA, the CDR3 is TGTGCCACCAGAAACAGGGGCGGTAGTGAAAAACTGTTTTTT. This gives the protein CATRNRGGSEKLFF.

This clonotype was detected many times. This chain links TRBV7-2 with TRBJ1-1; D unresolved. Per the germline V gene, CDR1 is SGHTA and CDR2 is FQGNSA. The length of the CDR3 is 13 residues. V lost 3 bases, J lost 7 bases, and 12 bases lay in between. The CDR3 coding sequence is TGTGCCAGCAGCTTTATTACTTCGGGTGAAGCTTTCTTT. This encodes CASSFITSGEAFF.

The sample holds many counts of this clonotype. The genes are TRBV14 and TRBJ2-5; D possibly matches TRBD1 or TRBD2 (5 bases each). CDR1 and CDR2 (germline): SGHDN, FVKESK. This CDR3 is built from 12 residues. The V end was cut by 5 bases, the J end by 5 bases, with 9 bases between. Here the CDR3 DNA reads TGTGCCAGCAGCTATGAGGGGGAGACCCAGTACTTC. This gives the protein CASSYEGETQYF. The full variable domain, with the rest looked up from reference TRBV14 and TRBJ2-5, is EAGVTQFPSHSVIEKGQTVTLRCDPISGHDNLYWYRRVMGKEIKFLLHFVKESKQDESGMPNNRFLAERTGGTYSTLKVQPAELEDSGVYFCASSYEGETQYFGPGTRLLVL.

As for this clonotype: Being one base from a much bigger clone, this may be a read error. V gene TRBV10-3 combines with J gene TRBJ2-5; 8 nucleotides align to TRBD2. This CDR3 contains 14 residues. Germline V gene sequence: CDR1 ENHRY, CDR2 SYGVKD. The CDR3 coding sequence is TGTTCCATCAGGGCGCGGGGGGAACAAGAGACCCAGTACTTC. Translated: CSIRARGEQETQYF.